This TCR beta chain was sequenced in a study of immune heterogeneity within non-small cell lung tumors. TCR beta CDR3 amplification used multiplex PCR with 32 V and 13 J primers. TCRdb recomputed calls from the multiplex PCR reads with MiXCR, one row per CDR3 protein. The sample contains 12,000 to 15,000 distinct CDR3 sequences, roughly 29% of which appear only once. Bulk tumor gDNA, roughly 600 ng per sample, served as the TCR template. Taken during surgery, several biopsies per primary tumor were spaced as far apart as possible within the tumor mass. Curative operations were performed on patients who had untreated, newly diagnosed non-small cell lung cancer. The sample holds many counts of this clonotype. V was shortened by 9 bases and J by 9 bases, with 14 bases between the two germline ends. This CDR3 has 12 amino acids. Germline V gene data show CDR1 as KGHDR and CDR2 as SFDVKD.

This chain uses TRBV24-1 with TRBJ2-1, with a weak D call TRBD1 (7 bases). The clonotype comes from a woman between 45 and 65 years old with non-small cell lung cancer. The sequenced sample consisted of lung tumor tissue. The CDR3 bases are TGTGCCACCGGAAGACAGGGAGGTGAGCAGTTCTTC. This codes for CATGRQGGEQFF.